This record looks at one TCR beta chain sequence and its context. Antigen specificity is unknown. This entry is derived from a study of shared clonotypes between healthy human individuals. General study points: The low donor count limited represented genetic and exposure-history diversity.

This table comes from immunoSEQ multiplex PCR, and its TCRdb copy is limited to in-frame clones, with some not included. The table shows some 900,000 clones, with around three quarters occurring only once. Sequenced: memory CD4+ T cells sorted from blood. The subset here: CD45RA-negative fraction. This receptor was taken from a man younger than 35 in good health.

The CDR3 DNA reads as TGTGCCACTTCGCTTGGGACCGGGGAGCTGTTTTTT. Amino acid sequence: CATSLGTGELFF. The rearrangement joins TRBV6-6 to TRBJ2-2; D is uncertain. V was trimmed by 10 bases and J by 5 bases, leaving 11 bases between them. Germline V gives CDR1 MNHNY, CDR2 SVGAGI (reference sequence). The CDR3 spans 12 residues.